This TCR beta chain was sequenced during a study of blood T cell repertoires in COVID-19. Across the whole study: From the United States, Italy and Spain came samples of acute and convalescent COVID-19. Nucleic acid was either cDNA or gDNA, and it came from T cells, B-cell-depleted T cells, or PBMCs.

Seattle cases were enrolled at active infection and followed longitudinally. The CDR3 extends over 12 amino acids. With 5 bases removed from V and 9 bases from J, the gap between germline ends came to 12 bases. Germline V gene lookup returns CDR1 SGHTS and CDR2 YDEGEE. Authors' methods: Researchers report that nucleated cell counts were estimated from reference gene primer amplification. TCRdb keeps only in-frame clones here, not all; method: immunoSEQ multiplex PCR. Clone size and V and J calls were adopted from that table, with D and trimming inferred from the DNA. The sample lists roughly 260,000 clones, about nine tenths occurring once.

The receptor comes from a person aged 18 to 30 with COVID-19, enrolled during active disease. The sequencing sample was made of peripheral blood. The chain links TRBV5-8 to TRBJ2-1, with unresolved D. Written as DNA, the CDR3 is TGTGCCAGCAGAGGAGCCTTTGCTGAGCAGTTCTTC. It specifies CASRGAFAEQFF.